This entry features one T cell receptor (beta chain) sequence. This sample is drawn from a study of preoperative IRX-2 immunotherapy in early breast cancer. Treatment here: preoperative locoregional IRX-2 cytokine immunotherapy. This phase Ib study tested locoregional IRX-2 cytokine immunotherapy given before surgery. Profiling relied on immunoSEQ multiplex PCR, and the TCRdb table lists in-frame clones only, not all of them. The sample has 40,000 to 50,000 clones; around 77% are singletons. Trimming removed 6 bases at V and 1 base at J, with 17 bases between. Per the germline V gene, CDR1 is LGHNT and CDR2 is FRNRAP. The CDR3 spans 16 residues.

The sequence derives from a human donor with breast cancer. Sample: tumor tissue, taken after IRX-2 immunotherapy. The V and J genes are TRBV12-5 and TRBJ2-3; the D gene could be TRBD1 or TRBD2 (5 bases each). The CDR3 nucleotides read TGTGCTAGTGGCTACCCTCTAGTGGGGGGCACAGATACGCAGTATTTT. Protein: CASGYPLVGGTDTQYF.